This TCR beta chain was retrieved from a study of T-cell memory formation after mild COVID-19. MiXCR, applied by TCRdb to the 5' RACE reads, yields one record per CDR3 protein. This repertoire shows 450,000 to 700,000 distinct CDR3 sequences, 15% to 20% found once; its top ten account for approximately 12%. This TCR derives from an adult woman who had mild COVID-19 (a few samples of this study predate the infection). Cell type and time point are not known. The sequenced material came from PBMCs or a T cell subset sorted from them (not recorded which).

CDR3 nucleotide sequence: TGTGCCAGCAGCCAGCGTGTGGGGGTGGCAGATACGCAGTATTTT. Translated, it gives CASSQRVGVADTQYF. The chain joins TRBV14 to TRBJ2-3; D may match TRBD1 or TRBD2 (5 bases each). V lost 3 bases to trimming and J lost 4 bases, with 14 bases between them. The V gene's germline CDR1 is SGHDN and CDR2 FVKESK. This CDR3 comprises 15 residues.